These 13 T cell receptor beta chains came from one sample sequenced in a study of shared clonotypes between healthy human individuals. Here immunoSEQ multiplex PCR was the method, and the copy in TCRdb shows in-frame clones only, minus some. The profile covers fewer than 800,000 clones, with about 90% appearing a single time and 24% taken by the ten largest. Terminally differentiated effector memory CD45RA+ cells were excluded by CCR7 positive selection of CD45RO-negative cells. Input material: naive CD8+ T cells sorted from blood. All receptors come from a man aged 25-40 years in good health.

The CDR3 here is CATNGDTLVNTEAFF. Written as DNA, the CDR3 is TGTGCCACCAACGGGGATACCTTGGTGAACACTGAAGCTTTCTTT. V and J are TRBV15 and TRBJ1-1; D gene unclear. Deletions cut 7 bases from V and 0 bases from J, with 15 bases between. CDR1 is LNHNV, CDR2 YYDKDF, per germline (reference sequence). CDR3 length equals 15 residues.

This chain connects TRBV4-3 to TRBJ2-7; no clear D gene. The germline V gene encodes CDR1 LGHNA and CDR2 YSLEER. With 1 base removed from V and 3 bases from J, the gap between germline ends came to 7 bases. CDR3 length: 13 residues. CDR3 sequence: CASSQGTGYEQYF. DNA of the CDR3: TGCGCCAGCAGCCAAGGGACCGGCTACGAGCAGTACTTC.

This clone is a singleton in its sample. The chain is built from TRBV4-1 and TRBJ1-1, with a possible D match to TRBD1 (6 bases). Germline CDR1 is MGHRA and CDR2 is YSYEKL. The CDR3 sequence is 15 residues long. Deletions cut 3 bases from V and 4 bases from J, with 15 bases between. The CDR3 protein is CASSQNRAVGTEAFF. The CDR3 DNA reads TGCGCCAGCAGCCAGAACAGGGCGGTGGGCACTGAAGCTTTCTTT.

The chain recombines TRBV27 with TRBJ2-7, with TRBD1 matching over 7 bases. The CDR3 runs to 12 residues. The ends lost 9 bases at V and 6 bases at J; junction bases unmatched: 8. Germline-derived CDR1 and CDR2 are MNHEY and SMNVEV (reference sequence). In DNA, the CDR3 is TGTGCCAGGGTACAGGGGCGGCGCGAGCAGTACTTC. Translated, it gives CARVQGRREQYF.

The genes are TRBV5-5 and TRBJ2-7; 10 bases are a match to TRBD1. Trimming removed 2 bases from V and 2 bases from J; junction bases left unmatched: 1. Per the germline V gene, CDR1 is SGHKS and CDR2 is YYEKEE (reference sequence). This CDR3 comprises 14 residues. The CDR3 coding sequence is TGTGCCAGCAGCTTCGGGACAGGGGCCTACGAGCAGTACTTC. Amino acid sequence: CASSFGTGAYEQYF.

This clone was detected once. The chain joins TRBV7-2 to TRBJ1-4, with 7 positions matching TRBD1. Germline V gene sequence: CDR1 SGHTA, CDR2 FQGNSA. Germline trimming cut 1 base from V and 6 bases from J; bases unmatched to any gene: 2. The CDR3 is 14 amino acids. DNA of the CDR3: TGTGCCAGCAGCTTAGGGGACAGCGATGAAAAACTGTTTTTT. It is translated as CASSLGDSDEKLFF. The full variable domain, in which reference TRBV7-2 and TRBJ1-4 provide the parts outside the CDR3, is GAGVSQSPSNKVTEKGKDVELRCDPISGHTALYWYRQSLGQGLEFLIYFQGNSAPDKSGLPSDRFSAERTGGSVSTLTIQRTQQEDSAVYLCASSLGDSDEKLFFGSGTQLSVL.

The V gene is TRBV6-6, the J gene TRBJ2-1, with D perhaps being TRBD1 or TRBD2 (5 bases each). V dropped 0 bases and J dropped 2 bases, with 11 bases sitting between them. The germline V gene encodes CDR1 MNHNY and CDR2 SVGAGI (reference sequence). The CDR3 extends over 16 amino acids. CDR3 sequence (DNA): TGTGCCAGCAGTTACTCCCGTGGGGGAGCCTACAATGAGCAGTTCTTC. Its protein is CASSYSRGGAYNEQFF.

This clone has a handful of counts. The chain employs TRBV27 and TRBJ1-5; TRBD1 matches 7 bases. CDR1 and CDR2 from the germline V gene are MNHEY and SMNVEV (reference sequence). The CDR3 is 13 residues long. The junction had 1 base not matched to a gene; V was cut back by 5 bases and J by 3 bases. Here the CDR3 DNA reads TGTGCCAGCAGTGGGACAGTCAATCAGCCCCAGCATTTT. It specifies CASSGTVNQPQHF.

This chain joins TRBV6-1 and TRBJ2-5; D is possibly TRBD1 (5 bases). Germline V lookup: CDR1 MNHNS, CDR2 SASEGT. This CDR3 contains 15 residues. Deletions cut 0 bases from V and 2 bases from J, with 10 bases between. In nucleotides, the CDR3 is TGTGCCAGCAGTGAAGCGTTCAGGGAACAAGAGACCCAGTACTTC. Its protein is CASSEAFREQETQYF.

This sequence joins TRBV7-9 and TRBJ1-1; no clear D gene. The CDR3 covers 13 residues. Germline CDR1 and CDR2: SEHNR and FQNEAQ (reference sequence). V lost 5 bases and J lost 8, with 15 bases in between. DNA for the CDR3: TGTGCCAGCAGCATCCCGGAAGTGAAAGAAGCTTTCTTT. Translating it yields CASSIPEVKEAFF. Full variable domain (missing parts from reference TRBV7-9 and TRBJ1-1): DTGVSQNPRHKITKRGQNVTFRCDPISEHNRLYWYRQTLGQGPEFLTYFQNEAQLEKSRLLSDRFSAERPKGSFSTLEIQRTEQGDSAMYLCASSIPEVKEAFFGQGTRLTVV.

In this sample, this clone turned up once. The DNA for the CDR3 is TGTGCCAGCACCGGATTCTATGGGGGCGTTCGGAATGAGCAGTTCTTC. As protein: CASTGFYGGVRNEQFF. V is TRBV28 and J is TRBJ2-1; perhaps TRBD1 as D (6 bases). The V end was cut by 7 bases, the J end by 7 bases, with 23 bases between. In germline, CDR1 is MDHEN, CDR2 SYDVKM. CDR3 length: 16 residues.

This clone was seen once. The gene calls are TRBV16 and TRBJ1-4; 9 bases are shared with TRBD1. The junction had 4 bases not matched to a gene; V was cut back by 4 bases and J by 7 bases. Germline lookup yields CDR1 KGHSY and CDR2 FQNENV. This CDR3 is built from 14 residues. CDR3 loop: CASSLGQGGEKLFF. DNA of the CDR3: TGTGCCAGCAGCCTGGGACAGGGTGGTGAAAAACTGTTTTTT.

This sequence joins TRBV20-1 and TRBJ1-1; D ambiguous. CDR3 length equals 10 residues. In germline, CDR1 is DFQATT, CDR2 SNEGSKA (reference sequence). The CDR3 region has the DNA TGCAGAGTTGGGAACACTGAAGCTTTCTTT. It encodes CRVGNTEAFF.